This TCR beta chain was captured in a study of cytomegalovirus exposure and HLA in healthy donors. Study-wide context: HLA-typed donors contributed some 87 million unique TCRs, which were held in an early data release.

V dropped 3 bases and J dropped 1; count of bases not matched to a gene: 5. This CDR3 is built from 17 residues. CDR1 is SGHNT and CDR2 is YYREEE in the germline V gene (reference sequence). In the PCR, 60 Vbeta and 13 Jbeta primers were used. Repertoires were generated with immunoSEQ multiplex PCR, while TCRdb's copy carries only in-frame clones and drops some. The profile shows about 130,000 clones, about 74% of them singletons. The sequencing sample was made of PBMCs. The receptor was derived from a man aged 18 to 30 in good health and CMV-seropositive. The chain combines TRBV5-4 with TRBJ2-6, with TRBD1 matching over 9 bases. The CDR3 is CASSSGQGRSGANVLTF. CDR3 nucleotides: TGTGCCAGCAGCTCAGGACAGGGGCGTTCTGGGGCCAACGTCCTGACTTTC. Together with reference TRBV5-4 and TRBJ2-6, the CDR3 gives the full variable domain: ETGVTQSPTHLIKTRGQQVTLRCSSQSGHNTVSWYQQALGQGPQFIFQYYREEENGRGNFPPRFSGLQFPNYSSELNVNALELDDSALYLCASSSGQGRSGANVLTFGAGSRLTVL.